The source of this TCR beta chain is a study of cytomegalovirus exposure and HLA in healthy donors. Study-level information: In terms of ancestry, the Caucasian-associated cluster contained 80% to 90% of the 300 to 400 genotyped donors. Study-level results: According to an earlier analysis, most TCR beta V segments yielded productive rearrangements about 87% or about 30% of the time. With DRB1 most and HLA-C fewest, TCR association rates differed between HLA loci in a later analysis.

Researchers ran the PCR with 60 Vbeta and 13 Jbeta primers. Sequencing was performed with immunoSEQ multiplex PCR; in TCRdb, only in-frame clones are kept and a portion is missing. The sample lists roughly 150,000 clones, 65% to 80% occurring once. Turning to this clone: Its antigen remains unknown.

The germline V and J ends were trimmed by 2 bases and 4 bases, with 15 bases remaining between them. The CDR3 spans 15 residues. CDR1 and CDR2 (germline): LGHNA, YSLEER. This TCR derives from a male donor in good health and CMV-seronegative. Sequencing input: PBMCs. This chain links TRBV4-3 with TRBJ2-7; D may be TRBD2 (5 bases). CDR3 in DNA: TGCGCCAGCAGCCAACCTACTAGAGGGCGGTACGAGCAGTACTTC. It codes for CASSQPTRGRYEQYF.